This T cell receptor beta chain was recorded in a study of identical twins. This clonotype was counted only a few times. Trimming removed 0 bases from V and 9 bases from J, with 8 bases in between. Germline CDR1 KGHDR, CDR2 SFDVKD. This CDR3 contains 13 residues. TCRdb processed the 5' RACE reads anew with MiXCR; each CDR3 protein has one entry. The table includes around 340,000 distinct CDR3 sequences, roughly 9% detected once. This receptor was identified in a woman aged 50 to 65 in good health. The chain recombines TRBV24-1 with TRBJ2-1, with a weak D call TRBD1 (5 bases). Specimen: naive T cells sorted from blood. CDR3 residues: CATSDLTGFEQFF. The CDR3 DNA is TGTGCCACCAGTGATTTGACAGGATTTGAGCAGTTCTTC.